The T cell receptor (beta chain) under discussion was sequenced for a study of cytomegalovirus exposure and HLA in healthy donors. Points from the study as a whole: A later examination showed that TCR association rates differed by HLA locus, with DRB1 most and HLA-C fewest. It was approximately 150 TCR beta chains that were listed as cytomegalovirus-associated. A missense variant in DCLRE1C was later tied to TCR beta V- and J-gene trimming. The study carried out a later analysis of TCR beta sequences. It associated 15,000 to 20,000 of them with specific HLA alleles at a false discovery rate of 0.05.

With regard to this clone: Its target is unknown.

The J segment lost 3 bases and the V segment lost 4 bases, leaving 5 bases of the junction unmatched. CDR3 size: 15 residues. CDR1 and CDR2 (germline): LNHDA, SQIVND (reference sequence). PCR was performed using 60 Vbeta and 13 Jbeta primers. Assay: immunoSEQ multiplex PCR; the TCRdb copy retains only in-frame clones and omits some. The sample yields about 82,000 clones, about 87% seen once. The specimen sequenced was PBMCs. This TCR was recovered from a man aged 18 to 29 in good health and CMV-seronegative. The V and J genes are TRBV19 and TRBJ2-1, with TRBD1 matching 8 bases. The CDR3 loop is CASSTPGGIYNEQFF. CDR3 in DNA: TGTGCCAGTAGTACCCCAGGGGGCATCTACAATGAGCAGTTCTTC.